The rows below give T cell receptor beta chains drawn from one sample of a study of blood T cells in healthy people across ages. TCRdb recomputed calls from the 5' RACE reads with MiXCR, one row per CDR3 protein. The sample holds approximately 810,000 distinct CDR3 sequences; about 30% are singletons and the top ten take 17%. The source material was blood. The receptors derive from a woman of 80 years or more in good health. Each CDR3 is given with its conserved first and last residue. A D gene is named only where the DNA matches it firmly. Clone size is given for some rows only: seen once, a few or many times, or a class if the clone is expanded.

V gene	clone size	J gene	D gene	CDR3 protein	CDR3 DNA
TRBV2	.	TRBJ1-5	.	CASSEEVLYSNQPQHF	TGTGCCAGCAGTGAGGAGGTTCTTTATAGCAATCAGCCCCAGCATTTT
TRBV2	few	TRBJ1-2	TRBD1	CASSAQGQGNYGYTF	TGTGCCAGCAGCGCACAGGGACAGGGGAACTATGGCTACACCTTC
TRBV18	.	TRBJ2-1	.	CASSPQHGYNEQFF	TGTGCCAGCTCACCACAGCACGGTTACAATGAGCAGTTCTTC
TRBV7-2	.	TRBJ2-1	.	CASSWYGEQFF	TGTGCCAGCAGCTGGTACGGAGAGCAGTTCTTC
TRBV7-9	once	TRBJ2-5	TRBD1	CASSRWDSLQETQYF	TGTGCCAGCAGCCGATGGGACAGCTTACAAGAGACCCAGTACTTC
TRBV11-3	many	TRBJ2-5	.	CASSSPWTHRYQETQYF	TGTGCCAGCAGCTCTCCCTGGACACATAGGTACCAAGAGACCCAGTACTTC
TRBV7-2	many	TRBJ2-7	TRBD2	CASSLGPSGGQNEQYF	TGTGCCAGCAGCTTAGGTCCTAGCGGGGGGCAAAACGAGCAGTACTTC
TRBV12-3/TRBV12-4	many	TRBJ1-1	.	CASSLRPTMNTEAFF	TGTGCCAGCAGTTTACGGCCCACCATGAACACTGAAGCTTTCTTT
TRBV11-2	few	TRBJ2-1	TRBD2	CASRTSGPYNEQFF	TGTGCCAGCAGGACTAGCGGCCCCTACAATGAGCAGTTCTTC
TRBV7-2	.	TRBJ2-1	.	CASSLAIQRGHEQFF	TGTGCCAGCAGCTTAGCTATACAACGAGGCCATGAGCAGTTCTTC
TRBV20-1	few	TRBJ2-1	TRBD2	CSARRGSGGLVRDEQFF	TGCAGTGCTAGGCGGGGTAGCGGGGGATTGGTTAGGGATGAGCAGTTCTTC
TRBV18	few	TRBJ2-4	.	CASSVQPARAKNIQYF	TGTGCCAGCTCGGTGCAGCCCGCCCGAGCCAAAAACATTCAGTACTTC
TRBV7-2	many	TRBJ2-1	TRBD2	CASSLANSGGLRANEQFF	TGTGCCAGCAGCTTAGCGAATAGCGGGGGTCTTCGGGCGAATGAGCAGTTCTTC
TRBV5-6	many	TRBJ1-2	.	CASSLVEYGYTF	TGTGCCAGCAGCTTGGTAGAGTATGGCTACACCTTC
TRBV28	few	TRBJ1-2	TRBD1	CASSTQGEANYGYTF	TGTGCCAGCAGTACCCAGGGGGAAGCTAACTATGGCTACACCTTC
TRBV29-1	.	TRBJ2-7	.	CSVVKTDEQYF	TGCAGCGTTGTAAAGACTGACGAGCAGTACTTC
TRBV19	.	TRBJ2-2	.	CASSIVTGELFF	TGTGCCAGTAGTATTGTAACCGGGGAGCTGTTTTTT
TRBV10-3	.	TRBJ1-5	.	CAITGSGIYSNQPQHF	TGTGCCATCACAGGATCGGGTATTTATAGCAATCAGCCCCAGCATTTT
TRBV20-1	.	TRBJ2-3	TRBD2	CSASSPSGSTDTQYF	TGCAGTGCTAGTAGTCCTAGCGGGAGCACAGATACGCAGTATTTT
TRBV6-6	.	TRBJ1-5	TRBD1	CVSTTGQGYQPQHF	TGTGTCAGCACTACTGGACAGGGCTATCAGCCCCAGCATTTT
TRBV12-3/TRBV12-4	.	TRBJ2-2	.	CASRQWNTGELFF	TGTGCCAGCAGACAGTGGAACACCGGGGAGCTGTTTTTT
TRBV7-9	many	TRBJ2-3	TRBD2	CASSFPRSGGTDTQYF	TGTGCCAGCAGCTTCCCTAGGAGCGGGGGCACAGATACGCAGTATTTT
TRBV12-3/TRBV12-4	many	TRBJ2-1	.	CASKITASYNEQFF	TGTGCCAGCAAAATAACGGCCTCCTACAATGAGCAGTTCTTC
TRBV4-2	many	TRBJ2-3	.	CASSQEGSPDTQYF	TGTGCCAGCAGCCAAGAGGGGTCCCCAGATACGCAGTATTTT
TRBV7-2	many	TRBJ1-2	.	CASSVRDGIFYGYTF	TGTGCCAGCAGCGTCCGGGACGGAATATTTTATGGCTACACCTTC
TRBV7-9	many	TRBJ1-1	.	CASSQTDPFDEAFF	TGTGCCAGCAGCCAAACCGACCCCTTTGATGAAGCTTTCTTT
TRBV30	.	TRBJ2-3	TRBD2	CAWSPGLAGRDTQYF	TGTGCCTGGAGTCCGGGACTAGCGGGGCGTGATACGCAGTATTTT
TRBV6-1	many	TRBJ2-2	TRBD1	CASSDGGTGAGELFF	TGTGCCAGCAGTGATGGAGGGACAGGGGCCGGGGAGCTGTTTTTT
TRBV7-8	many	TRBJ2-3	TRBD1	CASTVQATGAPSTDTQYF	TGTGCCAGCACCGTACAGGCCACAGGGGCCCCAAGCACAGATACGCAGTATTTT
TRBV12-3/TRBV12-4	.	TRBJ2-3	.	CASSYGSVLTDTQYF	TGTGCCAGCAGCTACGGGAGCGTGCTCACAGATACGCAGTATTTT
TRBV27	.	TRBJ1-2	.	CASSFKGFYGYTF	TGTGCCAGCAGTTTTAAGGGGTTCTATGGCTACACCTTC
TRBV7-9	many	TRBJ2-5	TRBD1	CASSSTGGETQYF	TGTGCCAGCAGCTCCACAGGGGGAGAGACCCAGTACTTC
TRBV5-1	once	TRBJ1-1	.	CASSLGGRSQRVNTEAFF	TGCGCCAGCAGCTTGGGGGGCCGCTCACAAAGGGTAAACACTGAAGCTTTCTTT
TRBV6-2/TRBV6-3	many	TRBJ2-4	.	CASSPSGVENIQYF	TGTGCCAGCAGTCCCTCGGGGGTGGAAAACATTCAGTACTTC
TRBV4-1	.	TRBJ2-1	TRBD2	CASSQVHSGTSGGQPSNEQFF	TGCGCCAGCAGCCAAGTCCACTCCGGGACTAGCGGGGGGCAACCGAGCAATGAGCAGTTCTTC
TRBV5-5	once	TRBJ2-5	.	CASSLGGGQETRYF	TGTGCCAGCAGCTTGGGAGGAGGCCAAGAGACCCGGTACTTC
TRBV4-3	many	TRBJ2-1	.	CASSQEQPYNEQFF	TGCGCCAGCAGCCAAGAACAGCCATACAATGAGCAGTTCTTC
TRBV6-2/TRBV6-3	.	TRBJ2-7	.	CASSSRGSFSYEQYF	TGTGCCAGCAGTTCGAGGGGCTCCTTCTCCTACGAGCAGTACTTC
TRBV28	many	TRBJ2-3	.	CASSLSGTSTDTQYF	TGTGCCAGCAGCTTATCCGGGACTAGCACAGATACGCAGTATTTT
TRBV20-1	.	TRBJ2-7	.	CSFQKGGWWYF	TGCAGTTTTCAAAAAGGGGGTTGGTGGTACTTC
TRBV12-3/TRBV12-4	.	TRBJ1-2	.	CASSGRGGCYGYTF	TGTGCCAGCAGTGGCAGGGGAGGTTGCTATGGCTACACCTTC
TRBV5-6	few	TRBJ1-6	.	CASSSGPIYNSPLHF	TGTGCCAGCAGCTCGGGACCGATTTATAATTCACCCCTCCACTTT
TRBV7-2	many	TRBJ2-1	.	CASSSQGPGAYNEQFF	TGTGCCAGCAGCTCCCAAGGACCGGGGGCCTACAATGAGCAGTTCTTC